The 5 T cell receptor beta chains listed next were all sequenced from one sample in a study of cytomegalovirus exposure and HLA in healthy donors. Primers: 60 Vbeta forward and 13 Jbeta reverse. Here immunoSEQ multiplex PCR was the method, and the copy in TCRdb shows in-frame clones only, minus some. The sample totals tens of thousands of clones. The sample comprised PBMCs. The source is a female donor in good health and CMV-seronegative.

The chain combines TRBV6-5 with TRBJ2-1; 9 bases map to TRBD1. This CDR3 is 15 amino acids long. V lost 6 bases and J lost 8; bases outside the gene matches: 11. The germline V gene encodes CDR1 MNHEY and CDR2 SVGAGI. The CDR3 is CASSYGTGNRDEQFF. CDR3 DNA sequence: TGTGCCAGCAGCTACGGGACAGGGAACAGAGATGAGCAGTTCTTC.

The J gene is TRBJ2-3, the V gene TRBV7-9; 7 bases are a match to TRBD1. There are 16 residues in the CDR3. Per the germline V gene, CDR1 is SEHNR and CDR2 is FQNEAQ (reference sequence). Germline trimming cut 6 bases from V and 2 bases from J; bases unmatched to any gene: 11. CDR3 DNA: TGTGCCAGCAGTTTTATGGGACAGATAAACACAGATACGCAGTATTTT. It specifies CASSFMGQINTDTQYF.

This chain uses TRBV5-1 with TRBJ1-1; TRBD1 matches 8 bases. Germline values: CDR1 SGHRS, CDR2 YFSETQ. After removal of 4 bases from V and 1 base from J, the junction contained 3 bases not matched to a gene. The CDR3 has 14 amino acids. DNA for the CDR3: TGCGCCAGCAGCGGGCAGGGGGCGAACACTGAAGCTTTCTTT. Its protein product is CASSGQGANTEAFF.

The chain couples TRBV5-6 to TRBJ1-2, with TRBD1 matching 10 bases. V lost 3 bases to trimming and J lost 4 bases; unmatched junction nucleotides: 6. This CDR3 is built from 15 residues. CDR1 and CDR2 from the germline V gene are SGHDT and YYEEEE. CDR3 in amino acids: CASSWTGQGFYGYTF. CDR3 bases: TGTGCCAGCAGCTGGACGGGACAGGGGTTCTATGGCTACACCTTC.

The chain uses TRBV10-3 and TRBJ1-1, with D hard to call. The CDR3 runs 17 residues. Trimming cost V 0 bases and J 0 bases, with 14 bases left between them. The germline V gene has CDR1 ENHRY and CDR2 SYGVKD. The CDR3 protein is CAISESILGSMNTEAFF. In nucleotides, the CDR3 is TGTGCCATCAGTGAGTCAATTCTAGGCAGTATGAACACTGAAGCTTTCTTT.